The 16 T cell receptor beta chains given below trace back to one sample, sequenced in a study of siplizumab effects on memory and regulatory T cells. Data came from immunoSEQ multiplex PCR; TCRdb stores just in-frame clones and leaves some out. This table has 75,000 to 100,000 clones, 94% appearing once. The sequencing sample was made of non-Treg CD4+ T cells sorted from blood. The receptors shown here come from a human donor in good health.

The chain carries TRBV7-3 and TRBJ2-3, with TRBD2 matching over 14 bases. The CDR3 contains 18 residues. J gave up 3 bases and V 0 bases, and 5 bases lay outside the gene matches. From germline, CDR1 is SGHTA and CDR2 FQGTGA. DNA of the CDR3: TGTGCCAGCAGCTTAACCCGACTAGCGGGGGGGCCTACAGATACGCAGTATTTT. Translation gives CASSLTRLAGGPTDTQYF.

This clone was seen only once. The gene calls are TRBV15 and TRBJ2-7; TRBD1 agrees at 7 bases. This CDR3 contains 13 residues. Trimming removed 2 bases from V and 4 bases from J; junction bases left unmatched: 2. Germline V gene sequence: CDR1 LNHNV, CDR2 YYDKDF (reference sequence). CDR3 loop: CATSRMTGYEQYF. The CDR3 nucleotides read TGTGCCACCAGCAGAATGACAGGGTACGAGCAGTACTTC. The full variable domain, its missing parts supplied by reference TRBV15 and TRBJ2-7, is DAMVIQNPRYQVTQFGKPVTLSCSQTLNHNVMYWYQQKSSQAPKLLFHYYDKDFNNEADTPDNFQSRRPNTSFCFLDIRSPGLGDTAMYLCATSRMTGYEQYFGPGTRLTVT.

The chain combines TRBV18 with TRBJ2-5; 12 bases map to TRBD2. This CDR3 comprises 16 residues. Germline trimming cut 5 bases from V and 4 bases from J; bases unmatched to any gene: 8. Germline loops: CDR1 KGHSH, CDR2 LQKENI. The CDR3 region is CASSSTSGSSGETQYF. The CDR3 region has the DNA TGTGCCAGCTCATCGACTAGCGGGAGCTCCGGAGAGACCCAGTACTTC.

The chain uses TRBV11-3 and TRBJ2-7; D is perhaps TRBD2 (5 bases). CDR1 is SGHNT, CDR2 YENEEA, per germline. V lost 4 bases, J lost 7 bases, and 11 bases lay in between. The CDR3 loop spans 12 amino acids. Written as DNA, the CDR3 is TGTGCCAGCAGCTCCCCCCCGGGGGAGCAGTACTTC. Its protein is CASSSPPGEQYF.

The chain recombines TRBV6-1 with TRBJ1-3; 7 positions agree with TRBD1. The junction had 7 bases not matched to a gene; V was cut back by 8 bases and J by 0 bases. The CDR3 totals 15 residues. Germline CDR1 reads MNHNS; CDR2 reads SASEGT. The chain's CDR3 is CASRSGGHSGNTIYF. CDR3 in DNA: TGTGCCAGCCGCTCAGGGGGTCACTCTGGAAACACCATATATTTT.

The rearrangement links TRBV25-1 to TRBJ1-3; D is unresolved. CDR1 and CDR2 from the germline V gene are MGHDK and SYGVNS. The CDR3 extends over 12 amino acids. Trimming removed 2 bases at V and 8 bases at J, with 7 bases between. The CDR3, as DNA: TGTGCCAGCAGTGAAATTGGGGACACCATATATTTT. As protein: CASSEIGDTIYF. The variable domain in full, completed from reference TRBV25-1 and TRBJ1-3, reads EADIYQTPRYLVIGTGKKITLECSQTMGHDKMYWYQQDPGMELHLIHYSYGVNSTEKGDLSSESTVSRIRTEHFPLTLESARPSHTSQYLCASSEIGDTIYFGEGSWLTVV.

This clone was observed once. The chain uses TRBV27 and TRBJ2-2, with 12 bases identical to TRBD2. Trimming took 4 bases from V and 6 from J; bases not matched to a gene: 9. CDR1 is MNHEY, CDR2 SMNVEV, per germline (reference sequence). The CDR3 is 17 residues long. The CDR3 region is CASSSPRLAGAPGELFF. The CDR3 DNA is TGTGCCAGCAGTTCTCCCCGACTAGCGGGGGCCCCCGGGGAGCTGTTTTTT.

The V and J genes are TRBV9 and TRBJ1-2; weak D call: TRBD1 (6 bases). Germline values: CDR1 SGDLS, CDR2 YYNGEE. Deletions cut 0 bases from V and 5 bases from J, with 11 bases between. This CDR3 contains 14 residues. CDR3 nucleotides: TGTGCCAGCAGCGTAGGGTGGACAGATTATGGCTACACCTTC. Translating it yields CASSVGWTDYGYTF.

V and J are TRBV19 and TRBJ1-3; D is ambiguous. The V gene lost 9 bases and the J gene lost 0 bases, with 15 bases spanning the gap. This CDR3 comprises 15 residues. The V gene's germline CDR1 is LNHDA and CDR2 SQIVND (reference sequence). CDR3 nucleotides: TGTGCCAGCCGAAGGCCCGGGATCTCTGGAAACACCATATATTTT. This translates into CASRRPGISGNTIYF.

V is TRBV9 and J is TRBJ2-2, with D hard to call. From germline, CDR1 is SGDLS and CDR2 YYNGEE. Trimming took off 4 bases at V and 4 bases at J, with 11 bases between the two ends. This CDR3 has 14 residues. The CDR3 nucleotides are TGTGCCAGCAGCCCCTCAGGTACCACCGGGGAGCTGTTTTTT. Protein: CASSPSGTTGELFF.

This clone was recorded once. This sequence joins TRBV4-1 and TRBJ1-6; D is unclear. Germline values: CDR1 MGHRA, CDR2 YSYEKL. The CDR3 covers 14 residues. V was shortened by 0 bases and J by 10 bases, with 10 bases between the two germline ends. The CDR3 nucleotides read TGCGCCAGCAGCCAAGATGGGAGAGGATCACCCCTCCACTTT. It is translated as CASSQDGRGSPLHF.

V usage is TRBV4-1 and J usage is TRBJ2-5, with 10 bases lining up with TRBD2. The junction had 11 bases not matched to a gene; V was cut back by 4 bases and J by 9 bases. Germline assignment: CDR1 MGHRA and CDR2 YSYEKL. CDR3 length: 15 residues. Here the CDR3 reads CASSPTSGEGRSQYF. CDR3 coding DNA: TGCGCCAGCAGCCCAACTAGCGGGGAAGGGCGGTCCCAGTACTTC.

This clone was counted between two and nine times. The chain carries TRBV10-2 and TRBJ1-2; 7 bases line up with TRBD1. The junction had 8 bases not matched to a gene; V was cut back by 3 bases and J by 7 bases. This CDR3 is built from 14 residues. Germline V CDR1 and CDR2: WSHSY, SAAADI. CDR3 protein: CASSEQGPLSGYTF. The CDR3 bases are TGCGCCAGCAGTGAACAGGGGCCCCTCAGTGGCTACACCTTC.

J is TRBJ2-7 and V is TRBV7-8, with no clear D. The CDR3 has 14 residues. V was cut by 3 bases and J by 0 bases, with 9 bases left in between. The V gene's germline CDR1 is SGHVS and CDR2 FQNEAQ. The CDR3 DNA sequence: TGTGCCAGCAGCTTCGGCGGATCCTCCTACGAGCAGTACTTC. As protein: CASSFGGSSYEQYF.

The V gene is TRBV6-1, the J gene TRBJ2-7; 9 nucleotides agree with TRBD2. Trimming cost V 1 base and J 3 bases; bases outside gene matches: 4. The CDR3 consists of 15 residues. Germline V gene data show CDR1 as MNHNS and CDR2 as SASEGT. CDR3 protein: CASSEEGTSLYEQYF. The CDR3 region has the DNA TGTGCCAGCAGTGAAGAAGGGACTAGCCTCTACGAGCAGTACTTC.

This chain connects TRBV19 to TRBJ2-3, with D perhaps TRBD1 (5 bases). The CDR3 runs 14 residues. Trimming removed 11 bases at V and 0 bases at J, with 15 bases between. Looked up from germline, CDR1 is LNHDA and CDR2 is SQIVND (reference sequence). The CDR3 sequence: CAVQVRGSTDTQYF. DNA for the CDR3: TGTGCCGTCCAAGTAAGGGGTAGCACAGATACGCAGTATTTT.